Listed below are T cell receptor beta chains from one sample, sequenced in a study of cytomegalovirus exposure and HLA in healthy donors. TCRdb's table, derived via immunoSEQ multiplex PCR, lists solely in-frame clones and lacks some. The sample consists of roughly 93,000 clones, around 78% of them appearing once. Sequenced material: PBMCs. The source is a man aged 30 to 45 in good health and CMV-seronegative. CDR3s include the opening cysteine and the closing phenylalanine or tryptophan. A D gene is named only where the DNA matches it firmly. A row's size may be missing; if present it is once, few, many or a size class.

v_gene	d_gene	abundance	j_gene	CDR3nt	CDR3aa
TRBV7-9	TRBD1	.	TRBJ2-5	TGTGCCAGCAGTTTCCCCCCCGGGACAGGGGATCGGTCTCGAGAGACCCAGTACTTC	CASSFPPGTGDRSRETQYF
TRBV20-1	TRBD2	.	TRBJ2-3	TGCAGTGCTAGAGAGACTAGCTTTCAGTATTTT	CSARETSFQYF
TRBV6-5	.	.	TRBJ1-1	TGTGCCAGCAGCACCAGGGGGAACACTGAAGCTTTCTTT	CASSTRGNTEAFF
TRBV7-9	.	few	TRBJ1-1	TGTTCCAGCAGCTTAGACCGGGACACCGAGGGAGCTTTCTTT	CSSSLDRDTEGAFF
TRBV25-1	.	.	TRBJ2-4	TGTGCCAGCAGTGAATCCGGCAGGGCCCGTGGGGATCAGTACTTC	CASSESGRARGDQYF
TRBV7-9	TRBD1	.	TRBJ1-5	TGTGCCAGCAGCTCTGGGACAGCCTACAATCAGCCCCAGCATTTT	CASSSGTAYNQPQHF
TRBV27	.	.	TRBJ1-4	TGTGCCAGCAGTCCCACAGGGCGCCCACTTAATGAAAAACTGTTTTTT	CASSPTGRPLNEKLFF
TRBV19	TRBD2	.	TRBJ2-5	TGTGCCAGTAGTATAGTGGGGGGGAGCCGAGAGACCCAGTACTTC	CASSIVGGSRETQYF
TRBV7-3	TRBD2	.	TRBJ2-1	TGTGCCAGCAGCACACGGACTAGCGGGAGGGCTGAGCAGTTCTTC	CASSTRTSGRAEQFF
TRBV18	TRBD1	.	TRBJ2-1	TGTGCCAGCTCACCGGGACCGGGACAGAACTCCTACAATGAGCAGTTCTTC	CASSPGPGQNSYNEQFF
TRBV9	.	.	TRBJ2-1	TGTGCCAGCAGCGTATCAGGTCTACCCAATGAGCAGTTCTTC	CASSVSGLPNEQFF
TRBV5-6	TRBD1	.	TRBJ1-1	TGTGCCAGCAGCTTGGGTTATACGGACAGGGACACTGAAGCTTTCTTT	CASSLGYTDRDTEAFF
TRBV5-1	.	few	TRBJ2-3	TGCGCCAGCAGCTTGGTGAGAAGCACAGATACGCAGTATTTT	CASSLVRSTDTQYF
TRBV7-8	TRBD1	once	TRBJ2-1	TGTGCCAGCAGCTTCGGACAGGGTACATACAATGAGCAGTTCTTC	CASSFGQGTYNEQFF